This paragraph covers one T cell receptor (beta chain) sequence. Using immunoSEQ multiplex PCR, the repertoire was profiled, and TCRdb retains in-frame clones only, with some absent. Here the sample spans 200,000 to 250,000 clones, around 87% being singletons. The sample comes from a study of blood T cell repertoires in COVID-19. Germline-derived CDR1 and CDR2 are LNHDA and SQIVND (reference sequence). Trimming cost V 8 bases and J 6 bases, with 11 bases left between them. CDR3 length: 12 amino acids. The chain uses TRBV19 and TRBJ1-5; D gene uncertain. The sequence was collected from a woman aged 70 to 79 with active or convalescent COVID-19. Material: peripheral blood. The CDR3 DNA is TGTGCCAGTGGGGAGGGCGCTCAGCCCCAGCATTTT. Translating it yields CASGEGAQPQHF. Complete variable domain (other parts from reference TRBV19 and TRBJ1-5): DGGITQSPKYLFRKEGQNVTLSCEQNLNHDAMYWYRQDPGQGLRLIYYSQIVNDFQKGDIAEGYSVSREKKESFPLTVTSAQKNPTAFYLCASGEGAQPQHFGDGTRLSIL.